The sequence of this TCR beta chain was determined in a study of T cells after yellow fever vaccination. Points from the study as a whole: A large majority of primary-vaccination clones showed up again after the booster (around 95% CD4, around 90% CD8).

The 5'RACE template-switching step produced TCR cDNA and added a universal primer site and UMIs. Via MiXCR, TCRdb re-called the 5' RACE reads, giving one row per CDR3 protein. The sample has about 430,000 distinct CDR3 sequences, about 19% seen once. Concerning this clonotype itself: Its antigen is currently unknown.

This sequence was found in a man aged 18 to 29 who received the YFV17D yellow fever vaccine. This sample comprised PBMCs, obtained before the yellow fever booster vaccination.

The CDR3 sequence: CASSPEESGRDEQFF. As DNA, the CDR3 is TGTGCCAGCTCACCAGAAGAGAGCGGGCGCGATGAGCAGTTCTTC. The V and J genes are TRBV18 and TRBJ2-1; tentative D call: TRBD2 (6 bases). The germline V gene encodes CDR1 KGHSH and CDR2 LQKENI. This CDR3 contains 15 residues. Trimming left V 2 bases short and J 8 bases short, with 16 bases between. Full variable domain (missing parts from reference TRBV18 and TRBJ2-1): NAGVMQNPRHLVRRRGQEARLRCSPMKGHSHVYWYRQLPEEGLKFMVYLQKENIIDESGMPKERFSAEFPKEGPSILRIQQVVRGDSAAYFCASSPEESGRDEQFFGPGTRLTVL.